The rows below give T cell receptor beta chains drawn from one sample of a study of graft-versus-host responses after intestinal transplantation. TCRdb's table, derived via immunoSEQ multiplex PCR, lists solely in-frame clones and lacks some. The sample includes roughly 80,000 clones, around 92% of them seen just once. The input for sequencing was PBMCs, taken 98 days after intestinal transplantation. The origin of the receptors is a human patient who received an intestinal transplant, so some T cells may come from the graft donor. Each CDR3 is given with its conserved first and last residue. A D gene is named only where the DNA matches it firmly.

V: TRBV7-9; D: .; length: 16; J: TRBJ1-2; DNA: TGTGCCAGCAGCCCCCCCCGTGGGGTAACTATTGATGGCTACACCTTC; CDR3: CASSPPRGVTIDGYTF
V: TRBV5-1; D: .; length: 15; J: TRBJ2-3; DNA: TGCGCCAGCAGCTTACCTAGCAGCTACACAGATACGCAGTATTTT; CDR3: CASSLPSSYTDTQYF
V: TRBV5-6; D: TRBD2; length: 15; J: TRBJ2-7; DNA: TGTGCCAGCAGCTTGCTAGCGGGAGGGTTGTACGAGCAGTACTTC; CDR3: CASSLLAGGLYEQYF
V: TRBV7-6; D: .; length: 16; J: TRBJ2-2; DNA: TGTGCCAGCAGCTCCAGAGTCGCCGGGAACACCGGGGAGCTGTTTTTT; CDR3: CASSSRVAGNTGELFF
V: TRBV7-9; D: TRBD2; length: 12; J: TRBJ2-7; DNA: TGTGCCAGCAGCGGACTAGCGGGCGAGCAGTACTTC; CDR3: CASSGLAGEQYF
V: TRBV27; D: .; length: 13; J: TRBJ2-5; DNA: TGTGCCAGCAGTTTCGGGAGACAAGAGACCCAGTACTTC; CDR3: CASSFGRQETQYF
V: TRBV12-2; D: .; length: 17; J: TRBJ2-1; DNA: TGTGCAAGTCGCCACCAAAGGGGGGGGAGGGCCTCCAATGAGCAGTTCTTC; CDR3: CASRHQRGGRASNEQFF
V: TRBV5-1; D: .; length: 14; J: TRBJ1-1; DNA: TGCGCCAGCAAGGGGCAGTCCATGAACACTGAAGCTTTCTTT; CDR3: CASKGQSMNTEAFF
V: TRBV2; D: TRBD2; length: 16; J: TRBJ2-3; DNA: TGTGCCAGCAGTGATGCTAGCGGCTCTAGCACAGATACGCAGTATTTT; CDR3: CASSDASGSSTDTQYF
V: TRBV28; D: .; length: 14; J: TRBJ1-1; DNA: TGTGCCAGCAGGTTCGACAGTCTGAACACTGAAGCTTTCTTT; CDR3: CASRFDSLNTEAFF
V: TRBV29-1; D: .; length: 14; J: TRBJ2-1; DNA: TGCAGCGGCCGAAACAGGGGGGGTTACAATGAGCAGTTCTTC; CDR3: CSGRNRGGYNEQFF
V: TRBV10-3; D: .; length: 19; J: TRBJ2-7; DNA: TGTGCCATCAGTGGAGACAGGGCGCTCCGGGGGCCCCCATCCTACGAGCAGTACTTC; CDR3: CAISGDRALRGPPSYEQYF
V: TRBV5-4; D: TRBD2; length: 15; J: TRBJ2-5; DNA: TGTGCCAGCAGCTTGCTAGCGGGAGAGGGGGAGACCCAGTACTTC; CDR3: CASSLLAGEGETQYF
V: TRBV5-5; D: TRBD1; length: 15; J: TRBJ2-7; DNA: TGTGCCAGCAGCACCCCCGGGACAGGATCCTACGAGCAGTACTTC; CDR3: CASSTPGTGSYEQYF
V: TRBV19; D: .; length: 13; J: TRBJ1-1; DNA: TGTGCCAGTAGTAGTCTACCGGTGACTGAAGCTTTCTTT; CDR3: CASSSLPVTEAFF